A single sample is the source of the 18 T cell receptor beta chains below, sequenced in a study of chronic HIV infection and antiretroviral therapy. Using its own MiXCR run on the 5' RACE reads, TCRdb lists one record per CDR3 protein. The sample contains fewer than 40,000 distinct CDR3 sequences, about 8.6% of which appear only once. Sequencing was carried out using peripheral blood. Receptors were obtained from an adult who had HIV and had not received antiretroviral therapy, or was an uninfected healthy control (not recorded which).

This clonotype was observed at least ten times. The V gene is TRBV9, the J gene TRBJ1-3; the D gene is possibly TRBD1 (6 bases). The CDR3 is 18 amino acids. The ends were cut back, 0 bases at V and 4 bases at J, with 20 bases in the middle. Germline CDR1 reads SGDLS; CDR2 reads YYNGEE. CDR3 in amino acids: CASSVEDRRGSLGNTIYF. CDR3 sequence (DNA): TGTGCCAGCAGCGTAGAAGACAGGCGGGGATCCCTAGGAAACACCATATATTTT. The variable domain in full, with the rest retrieved from reference TRBV9 and TRBJ1-3, is DSGVTQTPKHLITATGQRVTLRCSPRSGDLSVYWYQQSLDQGLQFLIQYYNGEERAKGNILERFSAQQFPDLHSELNLSSLELGDSALYFCASSVEDRRGSLGNTIYFGEGSWLTVV.

This clonotype was seen a handful of times. This chain connects TRBV4-1 to TRBJ1-1, with 8 bases lining up with TRBD1. CDR1 is MGHRA and CDR2 is YSYEKL in the germline V gene. The V gene end was trimmed by 1 base and the J gene end by 8 bases; junction bases not matched to a gene: 3. CDR3 length equals 13 residues. This chain's CDR3 is CASSQVRTGEAFF. CDR3 sequence (DNA): TGCGCCAGCAGCCAAGTTAGGACAGGGGAAGCTTTCTTT.

This clonotype has more than one count but fewer than ten. DNA of the CDR3: TGTGCCAGCAGCTTACCAGGGAAGGAGCCCCAGCATTTT. Protein sequence: CASSLPGKEPQHF. The chain recombines TRBV7-2 with TRBJ1-5, with TRBD1 as a possible D gene (5 bases). CDR3 length: 13 residues. V lost 2 bases, J lost 8 bases, and 10 bases lay in between. Germline values: CDR1 SGHTA, CDR2 FQGNSA.

This clonotype was counted between two and nine times. As DNA, the CDR3 is TGTGCCAGCAGTTTCTTAGGTACCTACGAGCAGTACTTC. Amino acid sequence: CASSFLGTYEQYF. The V gene is TRBV27, the J gene TRBJ2-7; unclear D gene. Per germline, CDR1 MNHEY and CDR2 SMNVEV (reference sequence). V was pared by 3 bases and J by 2 bases, with 8 bases between. The CDR3 is made up of 13 amino acids.

V and J are TRBV27 and TRBJ1-1; D not resolved. Trimming stripped 1 base from V and 1 base from J, with 10 bases between. The germline gives CDR1 MNHEY, CDR2 SMNVEV (reference sequence). This CDR3 has 15 residues. CDR3 sequence reads: CASSLFSEGNTEAFF. In DNA, the CDR3 is TGTGCCAGCAGTTTATTCTCCGAGGGGAACACTGAAGCTTTCTTT.

This clonotype was seen at least ten times. J is TRBJ1-2 and V is TRBV12-3 or TRBV12-4; possibly TRBD1 for D (6 bases). Trimming pared 3 bases from V and 8 bases from J, leaving 10 bases between. This CDR3 comprises 12 residues. In nucleotides, the CDR3 is TGTGCCAGCAGTTTCAGGGGTGACGGCTACACCTTC. Its translation: CASSFRGDGYTF.

This clonotype was seen many times. The chain combines TRBV20-1 with TRBJ1-1; TRBD1 matches at 7 bases. With V trimmed by 1 base and J by 0 bases, 5 bases remained unmatched. The germline CDR1 and CDR2 sequences are DFQATT and SNEGSKA (reference sequence). The CDR3 has 15 amino acids. The chain's CDR3 is CSARGQGLMNTEAFF. The CDR3 nucleotides are TGCAGTGCTAGAGGACAGGGACTAATGAACACTGAAGCTTTCTTT.

This clonotype has only a few counts. V usage is TRBV10-3 and J usage is TRBJ1-6; 7 bases match TRBD1. The CDR3 covers 13 residues. V lost 4 bases and J lost 6; bases outside the gene matches: 0. The germline V gene encodes CDR1 ENHRY and CDR2 SYGVKD. The CDR3 sequence is CAISGQGNSPLHF. In DNA, the CDR3 is TGTGCCATCAGTGGACAGGGTAATTCACCCCTCCACTTT.

This clonotype was detected a few times. CDR3 bases: TGTGCCAGCAGACAGGGGACAGCCTATGGCTACACCTTC. It codes for CASRQGTAYGYTF. The chain has TRBV27 and TRBJ1-2; TRBD1 matches at 7 bases. CDR1 MNHEY and CDR2 SMNVEV come from the germline V gene (reference sequence). The CDR3 covers 13 residues. Germline trimming cut 6 bases from V and 4 bases from J; bases unmatched to any gene: 5.

With respect to this clonotype: Just one base apart from a much larger clone, this may be a read error. The chain combines TRBV20-1 with TRBJ2-1, with TRBD2 matching over 10 bases. CDR1 is DFQATT and CDR2 is SNEGSKA in the germline V gene (reference sequence). This CDR3 is built from 15 residues. The CDR3 sequence is CRASGGRGSYNEQFF. The CDR3 bases are TGCAGAGCTAGCGGGGGACGAGGGTCCTACAATGAGCAGTTCTTC.

V is TRBV15 and J is TRBJ1-1; D not resolved. Germline loops: CDR1 LNHNV, CDR2 YYDKDF (reference sequence). Trimming removed 3 bases at V and 3 bases at J, with 8 bases between. The CDR3 totals 13 residues. DNA of the CDR3: TGTGCCACCAGCAGCCTTCTGCACACTGAAGCTTTCTTT. Its translation: CATSSLLHTEAFF. Combining the CDR3 with reference TRBV15 and TRBJ1-1 gives the whole variable domain DAMVIQNPRYQVTQFGKPVTLSCSQTLNHNVMYWYQQKSSQAPKLLFHYYDKDFNNEADTPDNFQSRRPNTSFCFLDIRSPGLGDTAMYLCATSSLLHTEAFFGQGTRLTVV.

This clonotype was recorded many times. CDR3 protein: CATSRDPPNTGELFF. Here the CDR3 DNA reads TGTGCCACCAGCAGAGACCCCCCGAACACCGGGGAGCTGTTTTTT. The chain has TRBV15 and TRBJ2-2, with D uncertain. V lost 0 bases, J lost 0 bases, and 5 bases lay in between. The CDR3 has 15 residues. Germline CDR1 LNHNV, CDR2 YYDKDF (reference sequence).

The rearrangement links TRBV12-3 or TRBV12-4 to TRBJ1-2; the match to TRBD1 covers 8 bases. J was trimmed by 8 bases and V by 3 bases; bases with no gene match: 8. The CDR3 loop spans 14 amino acids. The CDR3: CASSFFRTGKGYTF. The DNA for the CDR3 is TGTGCCAGCAGTTTTTTCCGGACAGGGAAAGGCTACACCTTC.

About this clonotype itself: One end of the junction varies from germline; a read error may be responsible. The V call is TRBV23-1, the J call TRBJ2-1; D may be TRBD1 (5 bases). TRBV23-1 is labeled an ORF, and its function is uncertain. This CDR3 comprises 18 residues. CDR3 nucleotide sequence: TGCGACAGCAGTAGTTTAAAGGGGATTTTATATTCGGCGAATGAGCAGTTCTTC. This codes for CDSSSLKGILYSANEQFF.

This clonotype occurred a few times. V usage is TRBV29-1 and J usage is TRBJ2-7; the match to TRBD2 covers 8 bases. V was clipped by 3 bases and J by 2 bases; unmatched bases: 3. In germline, CDR1 is SQVTM, CDR2 ANQGSEA. The CDR3 has 13 residues. The DNA of the CDR3 is TGCAGCGTTGAGTCGGGAGGGACCTACGAGCAGTACTTC. Its protein is CSVESGGTYEQYF.

This clonotype occurred many times. This CDR3 reads CASSLRTGRETQYF. DNA of the CDR3: TGTGCCAGCAGTTTACGGACAGGGAGGGAGACCCAGTACTTC. The J gene is TRBJ2-5, the V gene TRBV27; 8 positions match TRBD1. J gave up 5 bases and V 2 bases, and 4 bases lay outside the gene matches. The CDR3 consists of 14 residues. Germline assignment: CDR1 MNHEY and CDR2 SMNVEV (reference sequence).

This clonotype came up a few times. The chain joins TRBV29-1 to TRBJ1-1, with D tentatively TRBD1 (5 bases). This CDR3 contains 11 residues. Germline CDR1 is SQVTM and CDR2 is ANQGSEA. Trimming removed 3 bases from V and 4 bases from J, with 6 bases in between. In DNA form, the CDR3 reads TGCAGCGTTGACAGGGCCACTGAAGCTTTCTTT. Amino acids: CSVDRATEAFF.

This clonotype has at least ten counts. The chain links TRBV29-1 to TRBJ2-7; D is undetermined. Between the trimmed V and J ends, which lost 2 bases and 2 bases, there was a span of 7 bases. The CDR3 loop spans 12 amino acids. Germline V lookup: CDR1 SQVTM, CDR2 ANQGSEA. CDR3 residues: CSVESLAYEQYF. CDR3 nucleotide sequence: TGCAGCGTTGAAAGTCTAGCCTACGAGCAGTACTTC.